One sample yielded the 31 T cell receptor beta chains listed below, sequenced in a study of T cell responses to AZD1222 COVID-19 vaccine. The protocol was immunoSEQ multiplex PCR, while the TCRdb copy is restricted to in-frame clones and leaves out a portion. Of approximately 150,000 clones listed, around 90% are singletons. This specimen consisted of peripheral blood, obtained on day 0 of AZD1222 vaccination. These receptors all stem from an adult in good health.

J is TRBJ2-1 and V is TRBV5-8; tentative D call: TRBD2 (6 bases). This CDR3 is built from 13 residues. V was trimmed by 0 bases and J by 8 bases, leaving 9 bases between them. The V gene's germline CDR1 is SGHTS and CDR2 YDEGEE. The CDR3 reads CASSLVREDEQFF. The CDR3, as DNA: TGTGCCAGCAGCTTGGTCAGGGAGGATGAGCAGTTCTTC.

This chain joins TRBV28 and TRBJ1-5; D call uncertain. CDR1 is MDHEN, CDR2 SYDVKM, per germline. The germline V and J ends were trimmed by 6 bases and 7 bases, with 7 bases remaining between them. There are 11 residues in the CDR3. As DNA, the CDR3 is TGTGCCAGCAGATCGGACCAGCCCCAGCATTTT. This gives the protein CASRSDQPQHF.

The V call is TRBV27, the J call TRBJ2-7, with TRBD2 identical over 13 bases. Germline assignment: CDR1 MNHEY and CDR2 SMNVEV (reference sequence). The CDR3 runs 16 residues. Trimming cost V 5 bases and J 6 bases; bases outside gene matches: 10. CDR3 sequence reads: CASSPGLAGFSGEQYF. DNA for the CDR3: TGTGCCAGCAGTCCGGGACTAGCGGGATTCTCGGGCGAGCAGTACTTC.

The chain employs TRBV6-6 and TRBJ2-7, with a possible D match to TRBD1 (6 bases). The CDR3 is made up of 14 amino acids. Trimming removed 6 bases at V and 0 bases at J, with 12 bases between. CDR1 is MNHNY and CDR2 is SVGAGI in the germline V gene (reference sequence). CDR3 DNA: TGTGCCAGCAGCAGGGACACCAACTCCTACGAGCAGTACTTC. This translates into CASSRDTNSYEQYF.

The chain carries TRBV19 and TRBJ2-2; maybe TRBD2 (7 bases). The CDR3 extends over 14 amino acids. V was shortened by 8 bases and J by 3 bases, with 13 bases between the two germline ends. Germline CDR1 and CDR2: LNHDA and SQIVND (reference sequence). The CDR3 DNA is TGTGCCAGTCGGGACTACAGGGACACCGGGGAGCTGTTTTTT. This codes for CASRDYRDTGELFF.

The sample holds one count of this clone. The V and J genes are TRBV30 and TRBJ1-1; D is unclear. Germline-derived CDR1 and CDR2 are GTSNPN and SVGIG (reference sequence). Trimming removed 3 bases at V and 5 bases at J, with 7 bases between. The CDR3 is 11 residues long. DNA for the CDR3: TGTGCCTGGAGCCTCCTTACTGAAGCTTTCTTT. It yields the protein CAWSLLTEAFF.

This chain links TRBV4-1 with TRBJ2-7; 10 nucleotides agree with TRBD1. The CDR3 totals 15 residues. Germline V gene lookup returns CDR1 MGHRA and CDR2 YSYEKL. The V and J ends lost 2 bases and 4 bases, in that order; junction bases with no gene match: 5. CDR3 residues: CASSQFPGQGYEQYF. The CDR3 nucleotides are TGCGCCAGCAGCCAATTCCCGGGACAGGGGTACGAGCAGTACTTC.

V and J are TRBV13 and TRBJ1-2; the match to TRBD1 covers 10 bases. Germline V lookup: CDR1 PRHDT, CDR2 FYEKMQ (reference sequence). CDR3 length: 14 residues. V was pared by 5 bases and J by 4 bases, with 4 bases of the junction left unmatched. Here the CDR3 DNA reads TGTGCCAGCAGCCCGGGACAGGGGACCTATGGCTACACCTTC. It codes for CASSPGQGTYGYTF.

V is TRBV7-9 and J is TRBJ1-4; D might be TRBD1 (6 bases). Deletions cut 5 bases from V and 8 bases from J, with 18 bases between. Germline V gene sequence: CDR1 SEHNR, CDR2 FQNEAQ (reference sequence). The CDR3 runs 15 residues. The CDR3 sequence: CASSREGGLVEKLFF. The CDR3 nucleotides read TGTGCCAGCAGCCGCGAGGGGGGTCTAGTGGAAAAACTGTTTTTT.

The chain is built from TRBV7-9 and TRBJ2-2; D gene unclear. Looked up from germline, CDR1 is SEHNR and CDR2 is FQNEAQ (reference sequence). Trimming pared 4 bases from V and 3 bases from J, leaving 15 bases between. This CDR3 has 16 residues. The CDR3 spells CASSSRALPYTGELFF. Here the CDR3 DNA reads TGTGCCAGCAGCTCCCGTGCGCTCCCGTACACCGGGGAGCTGTTTTTT.

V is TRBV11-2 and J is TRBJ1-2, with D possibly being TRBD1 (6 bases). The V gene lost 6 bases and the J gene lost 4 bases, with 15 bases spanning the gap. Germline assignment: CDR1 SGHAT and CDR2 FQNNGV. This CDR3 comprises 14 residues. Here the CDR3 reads CASSSTGWTYGYTF. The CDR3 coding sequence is TGTGCCAGCAGTTCTACAGGGTGGACCTATGGCTACACCTTC. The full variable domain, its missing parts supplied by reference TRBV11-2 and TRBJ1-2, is EAGVAQSPRYKIIEKRQSVAFWCNPISGHATLYWYQQILGQGPKLLIQFQNNGVVDDSQLPKDRFSAERLKGVDSTLKIQPAKLEDSAVYLCASSSTGWTYGYTFGSGTRLTVV.

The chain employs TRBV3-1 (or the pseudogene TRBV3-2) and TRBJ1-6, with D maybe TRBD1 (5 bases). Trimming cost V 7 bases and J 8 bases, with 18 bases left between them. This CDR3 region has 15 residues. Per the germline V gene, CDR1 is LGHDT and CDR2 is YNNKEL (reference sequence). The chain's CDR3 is CASTTQGASYSPLHF. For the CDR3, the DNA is TGTGCCAGCACCACCCAAGGGGCTTCATATTCACCCCTCCACTTT.

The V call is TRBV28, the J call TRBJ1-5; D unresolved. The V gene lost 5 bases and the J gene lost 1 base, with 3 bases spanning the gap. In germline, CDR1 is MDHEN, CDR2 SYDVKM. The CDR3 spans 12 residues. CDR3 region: CASSVSNQPQHF. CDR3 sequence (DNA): TGTGCCAGCAGTGTAAGCAATCAGCCCCAGCATTTT.

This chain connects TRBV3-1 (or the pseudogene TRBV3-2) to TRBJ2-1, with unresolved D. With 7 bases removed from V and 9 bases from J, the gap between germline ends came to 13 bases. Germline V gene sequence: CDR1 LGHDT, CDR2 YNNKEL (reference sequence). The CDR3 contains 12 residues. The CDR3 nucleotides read TGTGCCAGCACGACTCATCCAGGTGAGCAGTTCTTC. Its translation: CASTTHPGEQFF.

CDR3 in amino acids: CASSPGQGLLNEQFF. The DNA of the CDR3 is TGTGCCAGCAGCCCGGGACAGGGACTATTGAATGAGCAGTTCTTC. The chain joins TRBV7-7 to TRBJ2-1; TRBD1 matches 9 bases. Germline V gene sequence: CDR1 SSHAT, CDR2 FNYEAQ (reference sequence). V lost 5 bases and J lost 7; bases outside the gene matches: 9. The CDR3 is 15 amino acids. The full variable domain, with the rest looked up from reference TRBV7-7 and TRBJ2-1, is GAGVSQSPRYKVTKRGQDVTLRCDPISSHATLYWYQQALGQGPEFLTYFNYEAQPDKSGLPSDRFSAERPEGSISTLTIQRTEQRDSAMYRCASSPGQGLLNEQFFGPGTRLTVL.

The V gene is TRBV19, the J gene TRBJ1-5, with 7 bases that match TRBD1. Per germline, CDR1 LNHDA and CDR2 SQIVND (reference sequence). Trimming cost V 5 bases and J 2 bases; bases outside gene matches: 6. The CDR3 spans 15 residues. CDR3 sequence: CASSGTGAGNQPQHF. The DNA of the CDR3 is TGTGCCAGTAGTGGTACAGGGGCTGGCAATCAGCCCCAGCATTTT. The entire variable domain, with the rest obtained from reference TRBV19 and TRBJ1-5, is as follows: DGGITQSPKYLFRKEGQNVTLSCEQNLNHDAMYWYRQDPGQGLRLIYYSQIVNDFQKGDIAEGYSVSREKKESFPLTVTSAQKNPTAFYLCASSGTGAGNQPQHFGDGTRLSIL.

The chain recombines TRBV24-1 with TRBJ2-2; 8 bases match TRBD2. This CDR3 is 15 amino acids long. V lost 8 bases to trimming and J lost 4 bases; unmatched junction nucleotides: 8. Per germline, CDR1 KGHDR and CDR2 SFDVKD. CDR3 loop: CATKPGGPSTGELFF. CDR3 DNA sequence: TGTGCCACCAAGCCGGGAGGGCCTAGCACCGGGGAGCTGTTTTTT.

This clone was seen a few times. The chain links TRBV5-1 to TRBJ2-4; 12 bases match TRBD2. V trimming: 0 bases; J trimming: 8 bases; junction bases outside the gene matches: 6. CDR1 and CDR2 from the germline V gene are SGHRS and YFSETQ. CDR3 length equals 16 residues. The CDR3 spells CASSLAASGRGYIQYF. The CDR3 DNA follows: TGCGCCAGCAGCTTGGCGGCTAGCGGGAGGGGGTACATTCAGTACTTC.

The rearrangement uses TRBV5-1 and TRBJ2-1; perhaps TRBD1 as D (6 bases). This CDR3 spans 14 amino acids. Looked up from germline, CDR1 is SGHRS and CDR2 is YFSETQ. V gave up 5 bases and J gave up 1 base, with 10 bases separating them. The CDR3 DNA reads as TGCGCCAGCAGTCGGGACACATCCTACAATGAGCAGTTCTTC. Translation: CASSRDTSYNEQFF.

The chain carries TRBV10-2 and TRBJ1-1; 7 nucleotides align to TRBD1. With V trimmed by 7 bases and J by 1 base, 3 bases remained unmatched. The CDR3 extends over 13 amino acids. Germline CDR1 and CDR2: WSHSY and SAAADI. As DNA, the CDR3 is TGCGCCAGCATAGACAGGGCGAACACTGAAGCTTTCTTT. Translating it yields CASIDRANTEAFF.

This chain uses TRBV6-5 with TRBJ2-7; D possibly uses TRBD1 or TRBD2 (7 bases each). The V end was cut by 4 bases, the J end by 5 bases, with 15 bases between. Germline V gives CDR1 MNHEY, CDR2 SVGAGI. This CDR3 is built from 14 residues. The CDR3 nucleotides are TGTGCCAGCAGTTCCAACTCAGGGGGGGACGAGCAGTACTTC. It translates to CASSSNSGGDEQYF.

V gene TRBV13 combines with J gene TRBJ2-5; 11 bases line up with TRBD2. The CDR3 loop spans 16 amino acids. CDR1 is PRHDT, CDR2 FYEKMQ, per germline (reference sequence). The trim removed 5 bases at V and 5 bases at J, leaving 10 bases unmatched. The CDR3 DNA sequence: TGTGCCAGCAGCCTTCACGGGACTAGCGGTCCGGAGACCCAGTACTTC. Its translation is CASSLHGTSGPETQYF.

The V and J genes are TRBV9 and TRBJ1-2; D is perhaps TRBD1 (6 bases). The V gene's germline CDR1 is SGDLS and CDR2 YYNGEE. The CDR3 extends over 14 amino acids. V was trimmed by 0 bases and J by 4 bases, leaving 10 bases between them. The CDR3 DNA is TGTGCCAGCAGCGTAGGCCAGGGGACCTATGGCTACACCTTC. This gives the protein CASSVGQGTYGYTF.

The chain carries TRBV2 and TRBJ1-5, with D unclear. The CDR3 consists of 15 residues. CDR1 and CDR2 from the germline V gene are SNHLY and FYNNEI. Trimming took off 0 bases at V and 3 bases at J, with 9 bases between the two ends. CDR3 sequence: CASSEALRSNQPQHF. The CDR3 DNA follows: TGTGCCAGCAGTGAAGCTCTGAGATCCAATCAGCCCCAGCATTTT.

The CDR3 DNA is TGTGCCAGCAGTTACTCTCGGGGACTAGCGGGAAGCTCCTACGAGCAGTACTTC. It yields the protein CASSYSRGLAGSSYEQYF. The chain is built from TRBV6-2 or TRBV6-3 and TRBJ2-7, with TRBD2 identical over 13 bases. With V trimmed by 0 bases and J by 0 bases, 5 bases remained unmatched. The V gene's germline CDR1 is MNHEY and CDR2 SVGEGT. This CDR3 is 18 amino acids long.

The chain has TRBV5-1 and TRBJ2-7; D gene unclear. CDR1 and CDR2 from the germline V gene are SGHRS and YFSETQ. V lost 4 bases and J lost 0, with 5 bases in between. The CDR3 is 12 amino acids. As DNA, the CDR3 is TGCGCCAGCAGCGGTAGCTCCTACGAGCAGTACTTC. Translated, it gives CASSGSSYEQYF.

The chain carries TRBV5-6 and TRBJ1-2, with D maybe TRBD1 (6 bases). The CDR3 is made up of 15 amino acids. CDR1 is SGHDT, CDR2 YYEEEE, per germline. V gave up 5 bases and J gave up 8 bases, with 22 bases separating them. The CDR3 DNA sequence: TGTGCCAGCAGGGGCAGGGGCGCAGGACTGACCGGCTACACCTTC. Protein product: CASRGRGAGLTGYTF.

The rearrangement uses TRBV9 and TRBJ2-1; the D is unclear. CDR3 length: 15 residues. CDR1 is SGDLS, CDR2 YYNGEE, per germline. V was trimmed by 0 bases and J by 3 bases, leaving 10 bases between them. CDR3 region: CASSVGVLNYNEQFF. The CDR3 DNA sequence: TGTGCCAGCAGCGTAGGCGTTCTCAACTACAATGAGCAGTTCTTC. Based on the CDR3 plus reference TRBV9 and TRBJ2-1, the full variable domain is DSGVTQTPKHLITATGQRVTLRCSPRSGDLSVYWYQQSLDQGLQFLIQYYNGEERAKGNILERFSAQQFPDLHSELNLSSLELGDSALYFCASSVGVLNYNEQFFGPGTRLTVL.

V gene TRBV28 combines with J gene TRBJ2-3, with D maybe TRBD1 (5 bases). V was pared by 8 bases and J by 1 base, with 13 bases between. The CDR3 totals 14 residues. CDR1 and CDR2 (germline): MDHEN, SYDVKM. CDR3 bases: TGTGCCAGCGGGGCCCTCTTGGGCACAGATACGCAGTATTTT. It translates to CASGALLGTDTQYF.

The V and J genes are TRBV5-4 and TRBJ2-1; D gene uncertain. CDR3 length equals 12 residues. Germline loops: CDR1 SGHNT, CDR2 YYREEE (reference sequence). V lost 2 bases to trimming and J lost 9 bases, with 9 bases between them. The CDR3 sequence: CASSFSNTEQFF. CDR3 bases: TGTGCCAGCAGCTTTTCGAATACTGAGCAGTTCTTC.

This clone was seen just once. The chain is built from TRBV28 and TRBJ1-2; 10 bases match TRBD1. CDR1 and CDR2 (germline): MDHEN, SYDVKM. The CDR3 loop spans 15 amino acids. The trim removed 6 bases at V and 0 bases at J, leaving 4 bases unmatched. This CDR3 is CASREGTGANYGYTF. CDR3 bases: TGTGCCAGCAGAGAGGGGACAGGGGCTAACTATGGCTACACCTTC.